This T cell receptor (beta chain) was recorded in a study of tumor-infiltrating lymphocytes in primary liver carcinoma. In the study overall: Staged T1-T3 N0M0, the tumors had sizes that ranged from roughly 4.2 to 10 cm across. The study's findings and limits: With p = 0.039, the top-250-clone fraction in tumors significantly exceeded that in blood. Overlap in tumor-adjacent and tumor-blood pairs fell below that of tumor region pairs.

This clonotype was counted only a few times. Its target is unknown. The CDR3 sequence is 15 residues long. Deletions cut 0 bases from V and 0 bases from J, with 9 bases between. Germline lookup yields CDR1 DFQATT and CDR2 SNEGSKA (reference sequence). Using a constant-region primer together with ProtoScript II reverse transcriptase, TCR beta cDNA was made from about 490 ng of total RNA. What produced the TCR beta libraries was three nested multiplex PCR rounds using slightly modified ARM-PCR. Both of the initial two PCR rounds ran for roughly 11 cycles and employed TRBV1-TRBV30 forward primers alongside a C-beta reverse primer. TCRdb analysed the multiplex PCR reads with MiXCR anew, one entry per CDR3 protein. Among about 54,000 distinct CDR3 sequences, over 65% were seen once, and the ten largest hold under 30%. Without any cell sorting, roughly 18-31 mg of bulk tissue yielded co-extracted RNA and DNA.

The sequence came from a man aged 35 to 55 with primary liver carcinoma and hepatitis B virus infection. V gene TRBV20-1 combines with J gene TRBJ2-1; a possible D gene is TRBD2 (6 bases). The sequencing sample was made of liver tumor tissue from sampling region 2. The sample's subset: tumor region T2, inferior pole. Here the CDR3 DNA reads TGCAGTGCTAGAGATCTAGCGAGCTCCTACAATGAGCAGTTCTTC. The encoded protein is CSARDLASSYNEQFF.